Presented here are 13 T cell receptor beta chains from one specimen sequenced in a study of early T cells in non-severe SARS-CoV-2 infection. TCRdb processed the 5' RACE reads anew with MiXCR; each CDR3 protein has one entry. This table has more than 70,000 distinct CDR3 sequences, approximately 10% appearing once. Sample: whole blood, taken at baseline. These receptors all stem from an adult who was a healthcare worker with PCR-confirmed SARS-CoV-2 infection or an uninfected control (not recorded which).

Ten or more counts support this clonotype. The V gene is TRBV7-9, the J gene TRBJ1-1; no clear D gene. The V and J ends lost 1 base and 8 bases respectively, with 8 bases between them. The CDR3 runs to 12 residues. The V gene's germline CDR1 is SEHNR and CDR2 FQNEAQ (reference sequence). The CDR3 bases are TGTGCCAGCAGCTTAGATCGGCCAGAAGCTTTCTTT. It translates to CASSLDRPEAFF.

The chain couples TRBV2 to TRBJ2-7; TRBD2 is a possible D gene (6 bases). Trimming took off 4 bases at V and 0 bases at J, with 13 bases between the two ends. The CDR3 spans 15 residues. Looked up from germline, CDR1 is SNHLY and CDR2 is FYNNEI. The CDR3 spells CASSGGGESSYEQYF. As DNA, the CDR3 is TGTGCCAGCAGTGGGGGCGGGGAGAGCTCCTACGAGCAGTACTTC.

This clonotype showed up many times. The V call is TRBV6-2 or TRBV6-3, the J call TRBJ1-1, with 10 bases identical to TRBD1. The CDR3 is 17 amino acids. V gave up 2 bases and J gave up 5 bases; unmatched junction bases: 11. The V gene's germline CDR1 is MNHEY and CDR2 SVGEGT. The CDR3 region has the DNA TGTGCCAGCAGTTACGGAGCTGACAGGGGGCTTTGGACTGAAGCTTTCTTT. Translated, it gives CASSYGADRGLWTEAFF.

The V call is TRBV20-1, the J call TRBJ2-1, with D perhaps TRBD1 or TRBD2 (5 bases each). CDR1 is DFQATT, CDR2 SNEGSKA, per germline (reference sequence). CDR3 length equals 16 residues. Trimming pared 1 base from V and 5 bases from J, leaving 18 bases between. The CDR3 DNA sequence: TGCAGTGCTAGAGCATTGCCGGGACCTGAACACAATGAGCAGTTCTTC. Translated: CSARALPGPEHNEQFF.

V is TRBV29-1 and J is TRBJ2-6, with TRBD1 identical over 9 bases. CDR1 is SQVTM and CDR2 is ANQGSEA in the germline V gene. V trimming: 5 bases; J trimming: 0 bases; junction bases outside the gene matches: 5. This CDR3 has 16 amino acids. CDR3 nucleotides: TGCAGCGTTTCCGGGACAGGGAGCTCTGGGGCCAACGTCCTGACTTTC. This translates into CSVSGTGSSGANVLTF.

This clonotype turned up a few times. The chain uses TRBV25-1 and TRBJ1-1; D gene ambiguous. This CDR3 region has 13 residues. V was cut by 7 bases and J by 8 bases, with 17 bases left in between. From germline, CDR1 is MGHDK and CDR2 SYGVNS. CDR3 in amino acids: CASITPFGQEAFF. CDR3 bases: TGTGCCAGCATTACCCCCTTCGGGCAGGAAGCTTTCTTT.

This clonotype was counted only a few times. The CDR3 DNA reads TGTGCCACCAGTGTCGCCCGCCCCCCACGGGGGGCTTTCTTT. Translated: CATSVARPPRGAFF. The J gene is TRBJ1-1, the V gene TRBV24-1; a weak D match, TRBD1 (5 bases). V was clipped by 5 bases and J by 11 bases, with 20 bases between them. CDR1 and CDR2 from the germline V gene are KGHDR and SFDVKD. This CDR3 comprises 14 residues.

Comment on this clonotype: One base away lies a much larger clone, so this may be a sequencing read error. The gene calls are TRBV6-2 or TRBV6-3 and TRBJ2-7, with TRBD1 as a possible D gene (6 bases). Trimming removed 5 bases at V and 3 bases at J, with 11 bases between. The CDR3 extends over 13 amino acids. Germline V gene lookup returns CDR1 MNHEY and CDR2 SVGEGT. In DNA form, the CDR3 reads TGTGCCAGCAGTCCTCGGGACAACTACGAGCAGTACTTC. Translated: CASSPRDNYEQYF.

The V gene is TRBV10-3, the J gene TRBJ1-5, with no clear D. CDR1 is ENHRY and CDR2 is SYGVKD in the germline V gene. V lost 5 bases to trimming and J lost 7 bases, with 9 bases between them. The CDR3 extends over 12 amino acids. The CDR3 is CAISKDGQPQHF. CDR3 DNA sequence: TGTGCCATCAGTAAAGATGGGCAGCCCCAGCATTTT.

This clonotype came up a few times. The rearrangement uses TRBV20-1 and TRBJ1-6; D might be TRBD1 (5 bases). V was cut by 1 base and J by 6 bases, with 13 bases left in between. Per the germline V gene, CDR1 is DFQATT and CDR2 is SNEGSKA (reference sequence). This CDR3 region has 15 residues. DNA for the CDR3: TGCAGTGCTAGAGTTCGGGCAGGGCCTAATTCACCCCTCCACTTT. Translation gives CSARVRAGPNSPLHF.

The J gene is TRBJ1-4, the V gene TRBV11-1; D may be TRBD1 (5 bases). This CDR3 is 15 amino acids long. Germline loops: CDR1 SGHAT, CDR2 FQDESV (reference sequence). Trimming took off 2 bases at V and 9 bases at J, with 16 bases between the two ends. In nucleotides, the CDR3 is TGTGCCAGCAGCTTACATCCAGGGAGAAACCAAAAACTGTTTTTT. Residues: CASSLHPGRNQKLFF.

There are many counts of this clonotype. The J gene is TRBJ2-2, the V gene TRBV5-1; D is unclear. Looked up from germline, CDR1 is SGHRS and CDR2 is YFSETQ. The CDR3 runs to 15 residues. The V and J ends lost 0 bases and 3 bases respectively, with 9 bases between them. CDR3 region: CASSLDSPDTGELFF. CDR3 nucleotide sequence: TGCGCCAGCAGCTTGGACAGCCCCGACACCGGGGAGCTGTTTTTT.

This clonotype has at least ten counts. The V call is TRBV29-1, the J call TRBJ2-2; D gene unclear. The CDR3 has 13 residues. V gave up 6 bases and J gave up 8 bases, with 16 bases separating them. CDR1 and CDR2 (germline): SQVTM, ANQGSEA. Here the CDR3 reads CSVGLDWNGELFF. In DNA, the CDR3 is TGCAGCGTAGGATTAGACTGGAATGGGGAGCTGTTTTTT.